This T cell receptor beta chain emerged from a study of blood T cell repertoires in COVID-19. Study-wide context: Both acute and convalescent COVID-19 samples were obtained from the United States, Italy and Spain. Sample material is recorded as cDNA or gDNA derived from T cells, B-cell-depleted T cells, or PBMCs.

Original processing notes: Reference gene primer amplification gave estimated nucleated cell counts. Method: immunoSEQ multiplex PCR; TCRdb's copy keeps in-frame clones and lacks some. For V, J and clone size, that table is used; D and trimming come from the DNA. The sample gives 190,000 or so clones, just under 85% of which show up once; 6.9% is in the top ten. This CDR3 comprises 17 residues. The rearrangement uses TRBV1 and TRBJ2-1; TRBD2, the D gene given by the table, was not confirmed from the DNA. TRBV1 corresponds to a pseudogene. The source is a human donor with acute or convalescent COVID-19. The donor label of this sample is uncertain. Sequenced: peripheral blood. CDR3 sequence reads: CTSSQGLGGREMGEQFF. CDR3 nucleotides: TGCACCAGCAGCCAAGGTTTAGGCGGGAGGGAAATGGGGGAGCAGTTCTTC.